One sample yielded the 27 T cell receptor beta chains listed below, sequenced in a study of CXCR3-negative and CXCR3-positive naive CD8 T cells. The libraries of TRB cDNA were prepared using 5' RACE with UMI labels. After re-calling the 5' RACE reads, TCRdb lists one entry per CDR3 protein, DNA absent. The ten most abundant clones cover over 1.3% of a sample with around 6,700 distinct CDR3 sequences. Specimen: naive CXCR3- CD8+ T cells from blood. Subset specified: CD45RO-CCR7+CD27+CD95- naive CD8+ T cells lacking CXCR3 (TNR3-). The receptor source for this set is a human donor in good health. Some clones in this sample may be carry-over from other donors' samples.

This clonotype is labeled medium-sized based on frequency. The chain carries TRBV29-1 and TRBJ1-4; TCRdb selects TRBD1, and the lack of DNA leaves this call unchecked. CDR1 and CDR2 (germline): SQVTM, ANQGSEA. The length of the CDR3 is 13 residues. The chain's CDR3 is CSARTGIVEKLFF.

J is TRBJ1-1 and V is TRBV3-1. Germline V gene sequence: CDR1 LGHDT, CDR2 YNNKEL (reference sequence). The CDR3 covers 13 residues. The CDR3: CASSQGQNTEAFF.

V is TRBV28 and J is TRBJ1-5; TCRdb's D call of TRBD1 is untestable without DNA. Per germline, CDR1 MDHEN and CDR2 SYDVKM. There are 16 residues in the CDR3. The CDR3 loop is CASSPDDRGHNQPQHF.

This chain uses TRBV20-1 with TRBJ1-6; no DNA is available, so the TRBD1 call from TCRdb remains unchecked. This CDR3 is built from 14 residues. The V gene's germline CDR1 is DFQATT and CDR2 SNEGSKA (reference sequence). The CDR3 loop reads CSALAGTGQSPLHF.

This clonotype is labeled medium-sized based on frequency. The V and J genes are TRBV14 and TRBJ1-4. The CDR3 is made up of 14 amino acids. Germline CDR1 is SGHDN and CDR2 is FVKESK. CDR3 residues: CASSQEPMEEKLFF.

This clonotype is classed as medium-sized by frequency. The V and J genes are TRBV29-1 and TRBJ2-5; TCRdb reports TRBD1, a call that lacks DNA to check it against. The CDR3 length is 16 residues. Germline V gene sequence: CDR1 SQVTM, CDR2 ANQGSEA. The CDR3 sequence: CSVEDQGQPYQETQYF.

This rearrangement joins TRBV19 to TRBJ2-1; TCRdb names TRBD1, which stays unverified in the absence of DNA. The CDR3 loop spans 12 amino acids. Germline V gene sequence: CDR1 LNHDA, CDR2 SQIVND (reference sequence). The CDR3 sequence is CASSLAGVEQFF.

The rearrangement links TRBV11-2 to TRBJ2-1; TCRdb outputs TRBD2, but without DNA this stays unchecked. Germline loops: CDR1 SGHAT, CDR2 FQNNGV. This CDR3 comprises 15 residues. The CDR3 loop is CASSLPSGSGHEQFF.

This clonotype shows up as medium-sized (0.01 to 0.1%) by frequency. The J gene is TRBJ1-1, the V gene TRBV29-1; TCRdb calls TRBD1, which cannot be checked without DNA. The CDR3 has 12 amino acids. Germline V gene data show CDR1 as SQVTM and CDR2 as ANQGSEA. The CDR3 sequence: CSVEGQYTEAFF.

V gene TRBV28 combines with J gene TRBJ2-4; there is no DNA to check the TCRdb D call of TRBD1. The CDR3 sequence is 14 residues long. CDR1 is MDHEN and CDR2 is SYDVKM in the germline V gene. CDR3 sequence reads: CASSLRDGKNIQYF.

In terms of frequency, this clonotype is medium-sized. The V call is TRBV20-1, the J call TRBJ2-1; without DNA, the TCRdb call of TRBD2 cannot be checked. This CDR3 comprises 18 residues. Germline CDR1 reads DFQATT; CDR2 reads SNEGSKA (reference sequence). The chain's CDR3 is CSAQGLAGIHETYNEQFF.

The chain couples TRBV29-1 to TRBJ2-5; TCRdb's D call of TRBD2 is untestable without DNA. Germline V gives CDR1 SQVTM, CDR2 ANQGSEA. This CDR3 has 13 residues. The CDR3 sequence: CSVEDLGRETQYF.

This clonotype shows up as medium-sized by frequency. The chain joins TRBV29-1 to TRBJ2-1; the D call of TRBD2 rests on TCRdb alone, since no DNA is present to check it. The V gene's germline CDR1 is SQVTM and CDR2 ANQGSEA. This CDR3 comprises 15 residues. The CDR3 spells CSVSGTSSSYNEQFF.

J is TRBJ2-7 and V is TRBV15; the D gene TCRdb calls, TRBD2, cannot be checked with no DNA. The CDR3 has 15 amino acids. Germline V CDR1 and CDR2: LNHNV, YYDKDF (reference sequence). CDR3 sequence reads: CATSSTSGSPYEQYF.

V and J are TRBV29-1 and TRBJ2-7. The CDR3 extends over 12 amino acids. Per germline, CDR1 SQVTM and CDR2 ANQGSEA. CDR3: CSVEDLFGEQYF.

The chain recombines TRBV19 with TRBJ1-1; TCRdb lists TRBD1, though no DNA is available to test this call. Germline CDR1 LNHDA, CDR2 SQIVND (reference sequence). The CDR3 consists of 13 residues. CDR3 in amino acids: CASSDQGATEAFF.

The V and J genes are TRBV28 and TRBJ1-5; TCRdb selects TRBD1, and the lack of DNA leaves this call unchecked. The CDR3 is 12 amino acids. The germline gives CDR1 MDHEN, CDR2 SYDVKM. CDR3 sequence reads: CASSRGDQPQHF.

This clonotype is medium-sized by frequency. V usage is TRBV20-1 and J usage is TRBJ1-4; TCRdb names TRBD1, which stays unverified in the absence of DNA. This CDR3 region has 18 residues. CDR1 DFQATT and CDR2 SNEGSKA come from the germline V gene (reference sequence). The CDR3 sequence is CSARLPGFVGAEDEKLFF.

In terms of frequency, this clonotype is medium-sized (0.01 to 0.1%). The chain has TRBV6-2 or TRBV6-3 and TRBJ2-1. CDR3 length: 14 residues. The germline gives CDR1 MNHEY, CDR2 SVGEGT. The CDR3: CASDIGTSYNEQFF.

This clonotype is called medium-sized based on its frequency. The chain couples TRBV29-1 to TRBJ2-7; TCRdb gives TRBD1 as the D gene, but with no DNA this cannot be confirmed. The CDR3 covers 12 residues. The germline V gene has CDR1 SQVTM and CDR2 ANQGSEA. The CDR3 here is CSVRGTHYEQYF.

This clonotype is medium-sized by frequency. J is TRBJ2-7 and V is TRBV7-6; TCRdb reports TRBD2, a call that lacks DNA to check it against. CDR1 is SGHVS, CDR2 FNYEAQ, per germline. This CDR3 is 15 amino acids long. The CDR3 loop reads CASRPIAGDANEQYF.

The V call is TRBV7-9, the J call TRBJ2-1. The CDR3 runs to 16 residues. CDR1 and CDR2 (germline): SEHNR, FQNEAQ (reference sequence). CDR3 amino acids: CASSLSPGSSYNEQFF.

This clonotype ranks as medium-sized in terms of frequency. The chain has TRBV6-5 and TRBJ1-1; checking the TCRdb D call of TRBD1 is not possible without DNA. The CDR3 is made up of 16 amino acids. Germline CDR1 is MNHEY and CDR2 is SVGAGI. The CDR3 spells CASSPNLRGTDTEAFF.

This clonotype registers medium-sized (0.01 to 0.1%) by frequency. CDR3 sequence: CASSLVAGPDTQYF. The chain recombines TRBV12-3 or TRBV12-4 with TRBJ2-3. CDR3 length: 14 amino acids.

V gene TRBV20-1 combines with J gene TRBJ2-3; TCRdb's D gene call, TRBD2, goes unchecked for lack of DNA. The CDR3 totals 14 residues. Germline CDR1 reads DFQATT; CDR2 reads SNEGSKA (reference sequence). CDR3 region: CSARGERSTDTQYF.

This clonotype is classed as medium-sized by frequency. J is TRBJ2-2 and V is TRBV29-1; lacking DNA, the TRBD2 call made by TCRdb goes unchecked. CDR3 size: 12 residues. CDR1 and CDR2 (germline): SQVTM, ANQGSEA. This CDR3 reads CSVIGEAGELFF.

The CDR3 sequence: CGTDIYNEQFF. The chain employs TRBV20-1 and TRBJ2-1; lacking DNA, the TRBD1 call made by TCRdb goes unchecked. CDR3 length: 11 residues. Germline V lookup: CDR1 DFQATT, CDR2 SNEGSKA (reference sequence).